This section outlines one TCR beta chain sequence together with its context. The record originates from a study of blood T cell repertoires in COVID-19. As originally analysed: It was from reference gene primer amplification that nucleated cell counts were estimated. Assay used: immunoSEQ multiplex PCR; TCRdb lists only in-frame clones, some missing. Clone size and the V and J calls come from that table; the DNA yielded D and trimming. Of roughly 48,000 clones listed, over 90% are singletons. Germline lookup yields CDR1 MGHDK and CDR2 SYGVNS. The germline V and J ends were trimmed by 4 bases and 7 bases, with 19 bases remaining between them. The CDR3 loop spans 15 amino acids.

Sequencing was carried out using peripheral blood. The chain has TRBV25-1 and TRBJ1-2; TRBD1 is a possible D gene (5 bases). This receptor was identified in a man aged 55-75 years with COVID-19, enrolled during active disease. CDR3 bases: TGTGCCAGCAGTGTAAGCGGGGGGGTCCGGAGTGGCTACACCTTC. It yields the protein CASSVSGGVRSGYTF.